Listed below are T cell receptor beta chains from one sample, sequenced in a study of blood T cell repertoires in COVID-19. The method was immunoSEQ multiplex PCR; TCRdb's version includes in-frame clones alone and lacks a portion of them. The table shows around 97,000 clones, with about 90% occurring only once. Sequencing was done on a sample of peripheral blood. The receptor set was obtained from a human donor in a cohort sampled during active COVID-19. CDR3s include the opening cysteine and the closing phenylalanine or tryptophan. The D gene is left open where the match is weak. Clone size is stated in some rows and not others, as once, few, many or a class when expanded.

len	v_gene	abundance	j_gene	d_gene	CDR3nt	CDR3aa
15	TRBV15	.	TRBJ1-1	TRBD1	TGTGCCACCAGCAGAGTCGACAGGGCTAACACTGAAGCTTTCTTT	CATSRVDRANTEAFF
16	TRBV6-6	.	TRBJ1-6	TRBD1	TGTGCCAGCAGCTTCAACAGGGGGTGGTATAATTCACCCCTCCACTTT	CASSFNRGWYNSPLHF
12	TRBV13	once	TRBJ1-1	.	TGTGCCAGCAGCCAGGGGAACACTGAAGCTTTCTTT	CASSQGNTEAFF
12	TRBV28	.	TRBJ1-2	TRBD1	TGTGCCAGCAGGACAGGGGGTAAAGGCTACACCTTC	CASRTGGKGYTF
15	TRBV19	.	TRBJ1-1	TRBD1	TGTGCCAGTAGAGGACAGGGTTTGGGAAACACTGAAGCTTTCTTT	CASRGQGLGNTEAFF
14	TRBV5-1	.	TRBJ2-7	TRBD1	TGCGCCAGCAGCCCCGGACAGGTTAGTGGGGAGCAGTACTTC	CASSPGQVSGEQYF
15	TRBV27	.	TRBJ2-2	.	TGTGCCAGCAGTTTATTGGCCAGGAACACCGGGGAGCTGTTTTTT	CASSLLARNTGELFF
15	TRBV11-2	.	TRBJ2-7	TRBD1	TGTGCCAGCAGCCCGACCGGGACAGGGGGCGGCGAGCAGTACTTC	CASSPTGTGGGEQYF
16	TRBV11-2	.	TRBJ2-5	TRBD2	TGTGCCAGCAGCAGGGGGTCTAGCGGGGCTCAAGAGACCCAGTACTTC	CASSRGSSGAQETQYF
15	TRBV13	.	TRBJ2-7	TRBD1	TGTGCCAGCAGCTTAGGACAGGGGACCAGCTACGAGCAGTACTTC	CASSLGQGTSYEQYF
16	TRBV29-1	.	TRBJ2-1	.	TGCAGCGTTGATTCCCCCCTTAATCCCACATACAATGAGCAGTTCTTC	CSVDSPLNPTYNEQFF
14	TRBV9	.	TRBJ1-3	.	TGTGCCAGCAGCGTCCGGGGCTCTGGAAACACCATATATTTT	CASSVRGSGNTIYF
13	TRBV14	.	TRBJ1-1	TRBD1	TGTGCCAGCAGCTCGCAGGGGGTCACTGAAGCTTTCTTT	CASSSQGVTEAFF
13	TRBV28	.	TRBJ2-3	.	TGTGCTCTAGCGAGGGGGGGAGTAGATACGCAGTATTTT	CALARGGVDTQYF
16	TRBV6-5	once	TRBJ1-1	.	TGTGCCAGCAGTTACGGCCGGGGGGTCCTCCCCACTGAAGCTTTCTTT	CASSYGRGVLPTEAFF
18	TRBV15	.	TRBJ2-1	TRBD2	TGTGCCACCAGCAGAGGGGGCGGGAGGCCCACCTCATACAATGAGCAGTTCTTC	CATSRGGGRPTSYNEQFF
17	TRBV11-3	few	TRBJ1-2	TRBD1	TGTGCCAGCAGCTTTTCCGGGACAGCTTTCTACAACTATGGCTACACCTTC	CASSFSGTAFYNYGYTF
14	TRBV28	few	TRBJ1-5	.	TGTGCCAGCAGCCTAGGGAGGTCTAATCAGCCCCAGCATTTT	CASSLGRSNQPQHF
16	TRBV3-1/TRBV3-2	.	TRBJ2-7	TRBD1	TGTGCCAGCAGCCAAGAAACTGGACAGGGGCTCTACGAGCAGTACTTC	CASSQETGQGLYEQYF
12	TRBV24-1	.	TRBJ2-1	TRBD2	TGTGCCGCACAAACTAGCGTCGCTGAGCAGTTCTTC	CAAQTSVAEQFF
16	TRBV9	few	TRBJ2-2	.	TGTGCCAGCAGCGTAGGGATGGGACAAAACACCGGGGAGCTGTTTTTT	CASSVGMGQNTGELFF
17	TRBV7-2	.	TRBJ2-5	TRBD2	TGTGCCAGCAGCTTAGCCCCCCCCGGGAGGGGCCGTGAGACCCAGTACTTC	CASSLAPPGRGRETQYF
15	TRBV15	.	TRBJ2-7	.	TGTGCCACCAGCGACGACAGGAAATTACCATACGAGCAGTACTTC	CATSDDRKLPYEQYF
15	TRBV9	once	TRBJ2-7	.	TGTGCCAGCAGCGTAGTTGCTAACTCGGGCTACGAGCAGTACTTC	CASSVVANSGYEQYF
15	TRBV2	few	TRBJ2-3	TRBD2	TGTGCCAGCATAGCGGCTAGCGGGGGCACAGATACGCAGTATTTT	CASIAASGGTDTQYF
16	TRBV28	.	TRBJ2-7	TRBD1	TGTGCCAGCAGTTTGGCCTTAGGGACAGGGAACTACGAGCAGTACTTC	CASSLALGTGNYEQYF